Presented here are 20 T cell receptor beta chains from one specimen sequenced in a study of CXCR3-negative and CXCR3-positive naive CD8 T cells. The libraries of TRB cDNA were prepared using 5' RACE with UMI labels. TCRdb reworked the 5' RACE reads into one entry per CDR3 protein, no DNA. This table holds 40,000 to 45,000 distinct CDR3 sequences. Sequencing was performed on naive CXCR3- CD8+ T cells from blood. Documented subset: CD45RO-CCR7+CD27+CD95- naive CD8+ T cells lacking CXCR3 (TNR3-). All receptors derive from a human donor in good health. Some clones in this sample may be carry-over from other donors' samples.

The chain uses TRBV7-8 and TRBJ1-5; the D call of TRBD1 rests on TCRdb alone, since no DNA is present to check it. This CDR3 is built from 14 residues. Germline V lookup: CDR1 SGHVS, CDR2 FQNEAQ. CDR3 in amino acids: CASSLQGINQPQHF.

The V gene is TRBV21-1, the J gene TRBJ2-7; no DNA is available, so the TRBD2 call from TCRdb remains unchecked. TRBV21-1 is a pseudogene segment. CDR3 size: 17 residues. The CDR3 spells CASSKRSSGSPSYEQYF.

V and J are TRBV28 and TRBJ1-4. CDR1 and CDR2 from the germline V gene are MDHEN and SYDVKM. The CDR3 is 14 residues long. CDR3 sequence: CASSFFGVYEKLFF.

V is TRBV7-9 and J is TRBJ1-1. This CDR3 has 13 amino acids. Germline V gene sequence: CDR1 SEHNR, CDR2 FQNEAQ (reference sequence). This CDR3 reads CASSFRENTEAFF.

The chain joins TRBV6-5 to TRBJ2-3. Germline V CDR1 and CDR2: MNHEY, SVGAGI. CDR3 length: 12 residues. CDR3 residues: CASAAGTDTQYF.

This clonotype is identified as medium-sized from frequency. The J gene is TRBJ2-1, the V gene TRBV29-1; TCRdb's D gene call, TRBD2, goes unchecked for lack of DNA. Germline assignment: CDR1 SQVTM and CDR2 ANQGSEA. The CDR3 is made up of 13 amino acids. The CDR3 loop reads CSGQTSGVGEQFF.

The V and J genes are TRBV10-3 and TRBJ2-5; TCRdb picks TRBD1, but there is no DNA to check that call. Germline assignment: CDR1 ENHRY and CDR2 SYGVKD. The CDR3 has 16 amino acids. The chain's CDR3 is CAISEPGTGEQETQYF.

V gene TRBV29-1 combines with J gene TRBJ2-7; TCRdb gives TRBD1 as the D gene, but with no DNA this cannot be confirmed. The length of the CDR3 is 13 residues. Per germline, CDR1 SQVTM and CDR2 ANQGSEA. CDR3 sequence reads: CSASRRDTYEQYF.

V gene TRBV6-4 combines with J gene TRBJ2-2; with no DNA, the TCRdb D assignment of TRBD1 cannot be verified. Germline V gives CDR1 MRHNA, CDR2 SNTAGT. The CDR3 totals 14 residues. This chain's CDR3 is CASGTGGNTGELFF.

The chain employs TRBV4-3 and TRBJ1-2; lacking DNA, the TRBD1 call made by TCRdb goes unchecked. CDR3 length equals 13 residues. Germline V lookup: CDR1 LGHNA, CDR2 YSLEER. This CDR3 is CASRKTGGGGYTF.

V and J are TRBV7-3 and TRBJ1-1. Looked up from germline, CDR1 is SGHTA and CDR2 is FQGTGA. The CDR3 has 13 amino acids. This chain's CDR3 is CASSSALNTEAFF.

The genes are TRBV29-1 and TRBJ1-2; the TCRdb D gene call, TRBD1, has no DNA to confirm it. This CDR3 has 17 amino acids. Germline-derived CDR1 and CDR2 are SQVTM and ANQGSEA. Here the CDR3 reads CSVEDHPFPGIGYGYTF.

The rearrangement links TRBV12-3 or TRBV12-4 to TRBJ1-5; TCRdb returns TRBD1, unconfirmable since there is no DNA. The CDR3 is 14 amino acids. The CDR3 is CASSLGQPNQPQHF.

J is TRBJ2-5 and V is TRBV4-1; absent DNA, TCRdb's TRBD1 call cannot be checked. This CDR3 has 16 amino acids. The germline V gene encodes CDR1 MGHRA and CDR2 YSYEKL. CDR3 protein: CASSHIGQGPQETQYF.

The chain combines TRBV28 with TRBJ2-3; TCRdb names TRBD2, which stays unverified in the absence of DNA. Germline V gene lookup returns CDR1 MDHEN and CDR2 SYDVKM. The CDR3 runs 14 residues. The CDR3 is CASSSAVLGDTQYF.

The CDR3 sequence is CASSPAGQGGEQYF. The genes are TRBV12-3 or TRBV12-4 and TRBJ2-7; the D call of TRBD1 rests on TCRdb alone, since no DNA is present to check it. This CDR3 spans 14 amino acids.

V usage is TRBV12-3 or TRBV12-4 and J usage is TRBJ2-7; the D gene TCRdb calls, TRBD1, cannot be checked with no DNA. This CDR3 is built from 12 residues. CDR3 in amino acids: CASTPPGGEQYF.

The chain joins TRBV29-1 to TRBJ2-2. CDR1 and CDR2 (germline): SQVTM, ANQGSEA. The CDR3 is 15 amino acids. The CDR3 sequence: CSVAVQTANTGELFF.

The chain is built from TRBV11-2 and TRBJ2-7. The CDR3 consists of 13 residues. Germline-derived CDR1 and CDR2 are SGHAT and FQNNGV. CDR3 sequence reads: CASRRTESYEQYF.

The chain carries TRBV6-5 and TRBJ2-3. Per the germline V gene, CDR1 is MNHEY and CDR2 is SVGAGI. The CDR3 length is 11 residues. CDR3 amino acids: CAQNYTDTQYF.